This T cell receptor beta chain was documented in a study of cytomegalovirus exposure and HLA in healthy donors. Study-wide findings and caveats: A few CMV-associated chains were confirmed in vitro to be specific for CMV antigens.

CDR3 length: 16 residues. J lost 7 bases, V lost 6 bases, and 8 bases had no gene match. Germline V CDR1 and CDR2: MNHNS, SASEGT. Use of 60 Vbeta and 13 Jbeta primers characterized the PCR. Only in-frame clones appear in the TCRdb table, and some are missing; sequencing was by immunoSEQ multiplex PCR. The sample shows roughly 150,000 clones, around 79% of them seen only once. In regard to this clone: No antigen is known for it.

The V call is TRBV6-1, the J call TRBJ2-3; 15 positions match TRBD2. The TCR comes from a male donor in good health and CMV-seronegative. Source material: PBMCs. For the CDR3, the DNA is TGTGCCAGCAGGGAAAGGACTAGCGGGGGGGCATATACGCAGTATTTT. Amino acid sequence: CASRERTSGGAYTQYF.